The following is a TCR beta chain sequence with its context. The record originates from a study of blood T cell repertoires in COVID-19. CDR1 is SNHLY, CDR2 FYNNEI, per germline. This CDR3 comprises 14 residues. Trimming cost V 4 bases and J 4 bases, with 14 bases left between them. Produced via immunoSEQ multiplex PCR; TCRdb's table is partial and in-frame only. The sample yields a few hundred thousand clones, 90% seen once. The chain is built from TRBV2 and TRBJ2-7, with D perhaps TRBD2 (5 bases). The sample comprised PBMCs or T cells enriched from blood (not recorded which). The source of this sequence is a man between 18 and 35 years old who had recovered from COVID-19. CDR3 sequence (DNA): TGTGCCAGCAGTGGTTCTTTAGCGTTGTACGAGCAGTACTTC. Amino acids: CASSGSLALYEQYF.